This TCR beta chain came from a study of blood T cell repertoires in COVID-19. V gave up 2 bases and J gave up 5 bases, with 12 bases separating them. The germline CDR1 and CDR2 sequences are MNHNY and SVGAGI (reference sequence). This CDR3 region has 14 residues. Generated by immunoSEQ multiplex PCR, the TCRdb table keeps only in-frame clones and is missing some. The sample lists 200,000 to 250,000 clones; about 80% were seen once. This chain connects TRBV6-6 to TRBJ1-2; D is unclear. Input material: PBMCs or T cells enriched from blood (not recorded which). This sequence originates from a man in his sixties who had recovered from COVID-19. CDR3: CASSYPPEDYGYTF. As DNA, the CDR3 is TGTGCCAGCAGTTACCCCCCAGAGGATTATGGCTACACCTTC.